The clone carrying this T cell receptor (beta chain) has only one observation. The target antigen is unknown. Unique molecular identifiers were built into the TCR beta cDNA libraries. Hundreds of thousands of cDNA molecules came from approximately 1 to 10 million T cells. MiXCR, applied by TCRdb to the PCR reads, yields one record per CDR3 protein. The data contain a few hundred thousand distinct CDR3 sequences, around 33% of them singletons. This record comes from a study of post-analysis software for immune sequencing data. Study at large: Included among the disease courses, which were recorded for the cohort, were relapsing-remitting, secondary progressive and progressive-relapsing multiple sclerosis. Study results and limitations: F measure grouped same-batch samples tightly together. In patients, five TRBV segments were more frequent than in controls, with TRBV5-6, TRBV5-1 and TRBV20-1 among them.

This CDR3 has 13 residues. V was cut by 7 bases and J by 7 bases, with 13 bases left in between. Sequenced material: blood. The source is a girl aged 10 to 17 with multiple sclerosis. J is TRBJ1-4 and V is TRBV12-3 or TRBV12-4, with D perhaps matching TRBD1 (6 bases). In DNA, the CDR3 is TGTGCCAGCATCGGGACAAACGTTGAAAAACTGTTTTTT. Protein product: CASIGTNVEKLFF.